A single sample is the source of the 23 T cell receptor beta chains below, sequenced in a study of control samples from healthy donors and cancer patients. Method: immunoSEQ multiplex PCR; TCRdb's copy keeps in-frame clones and lacks some. The sample yields 100,000 to 150,000 clones, around 87% seen once. Sequenced material: blood. The receptor source for this set is a man aged 60 to 69 in good health.

The chain is built from TRBV4-2 and TRBJ1-1; a weak D match, TRBD1 (5 bases). The CDR3 is 15 residues long. V lost 5 bases and J lost 1, with 14 bases in between. Germline V CDR1 and CDR2: LGHNA, YNFKEQ. The CDR3 DNA is TGTGCCAGCAGCAGGGGCTCCGGGTCGAACACTGAAGCTTTCTTT. Translating gives CASSRGSGSNTEAFF.

The chain is built from TRBV9 and TRBJ1-3; D is undetermined. Trimming left V 0 bases short and J 4 bases short, with 11 bases between. The CDR3 is made up of 15 amino acids. Germline-derived CDR1 and CDR2 are SGDLS and YYNGEE. The CDR3, as DNA: TGTGCCAGCAGCGTAGATCTAACACGAGGAAACACCATATATTTT. This sequence encodes CASSVDLTRGNTIYF.

J is TRBJ2-3 and V is TRBV2, with D possibly matching TRBD2 (6 bases). CDR1 SNHLY and CDR2 FYNNEI come from the germline V gene. The length of the CDR3 is 13 residues. Trimming shortened V by 4 bases and J by 4 bases, and 9 bases separated the two germline ends. For the CDR3, the DNA is TGTGCCAGCAGTGGTAGCGGATCAGATACGCAGTATTTT. This gives the protein CASSGSGSDTQYF.

The chain carries TRBV2 and TRBJ1-6, with TRBD1 identical over 8 bases. The germline V gene encodes CDR1 SNHLY and CDR2 FYNNEI. The CDR3 is 15 amino acids. V was clipped by 6 bases and J by 5 bases; unmatched bases: 6. In DNA form, the CDR3 reads TGTGCCAGCAGAAAAATACAGGGGGATAATTCACCCCTCCACTTT. It encodes CASRKIQGDNSPLHF.

This clone has just a few counts. J is TRBJ1-4 and V is TRBV28; the D gene is possibly TRBD1 (5 bases). The germline V gene has CDR1 MDHEN and CDR2 SYDVKM. V was trimmed by 6 bases and J by 4 bases, leaving 18 bases between them. This CDR3 spans 16 amino acids. Written as DNA, the CDR3 is TGTGCCAGCAGCCTAAAAGGAGGGGTGATTAATGAAAAACTGTTTTTT. Amino acids: CASSLKGGVINEKLFF.

The J gene is TRBJ1-5, the V gene TRBV6-2 or TRBV6-3; possibly TRBD1 for D (5 bases). The V gene lost 2 bases and the J gene lost 6 bases, with 8 bases spanning the gap. CDR1 and CDR2 (germline): MNHEY, SVGEGT. This CDR3 has 13 amino acids. The CDR3 DNA sequence: TGTGCCAGCAGTTACAGGGGAGGTCAGCCCCAGCATTTT. Its translation: CASSYRGGQPQHF.

The chain employs TRBV7-9 and TRBJ1-1, with TRBD1 as a possible D gene (5 bases). Trimming shortened V by 5 bases and J by 0 bases, and 7 bases separated the two germline ends. Germline loops: CDR1 SEHNR, CDR2 FQNEAQ (reference sequence). The CDR3 totals 13 residues. The CDR3 sequence: CASSQQVNTEAFF. CDR3 bases: TGTGCCAGCAGCCAACAGGTGAACACTGAAGCTTTCTTT.

Comments on this clone: Other DNA sequences of this sample code for an identical CDR3. The DNA for the CDR3 is TGTGCCAGCAGTTACACTGATCCCTATAATTCACCCCTCCACTTT. Translation gives CASSYTDPYNSPLHF. This chain connects TRBV6-5 to TRBJ1-6; D is ambiguous. Germline CDR1 MNHEY, CDR2 SVGAGI. V lost 2 bases and J 2 bases, leaving 7 bases between the germline ends. The CDR3 is 15 residues long.

The chain has TRBV6-2 or TRBV6-3 and TRBJ2-2; D may be TRBD1 (5 bases). Germline CDR1 reads MNHEY; CDR2 reads SVGEGT. The CDR3 consists of 19 residues. Trimming pared 0 bases from V and 2 bases from J, leaving 19 bases between. CDR3 in amino acids: CASSYSRDSSFLNTGELFF. In nucleotides, the CDR3 is TGTGCCAGCAGTTACTCCCGCGACAGCTCTTTTCTCAACACCGGGGAGCTGTTTTTT.

The chain uses TRBV14 and TRBJ2-7; D gene ambiguous. V gave up 4 bases and J gave up 6 bases, with 16 bases separating them. CDR3 size: 14 residues. Germline CDR1 is SGHDN and CDR2 is FVKESK. The CDR3 nucleotides read TGTGCCAGCAGCCTCCGGACGGATTACGGCGAGCAGTACTTC. Its protein product is CASSLRTDYGEQYF.

The V call is TRBV2, the J call TRBJ1-5; perhaps TRBD1 as D (5 bases). Trimming took 6 bases from V and 9 from J, leaving 12 bases between them. Germline V gene sequence: CDR1 SNHLY, CDR2 FYNNEI. The CDR3 is made up of 12 amino acids. CDR3 residues: CASSGQVSPQHF. CDR3 DNA: TGTGCCAGCAGCGGACAAGTCTCGCCCCAGCATTTT. The full variable domain, its missing parts supplied by reference TRBV2 and TRBJ1-5, is EPEVTQTPSHQVTQMGQEVILRCVPISNHLYFYWYRQILGQKVEFLVSFYNNEISEKSEIFDDQFSVERPDGSNFTLKIRSTKLEDSAMYFCASSGQVSPQHFGDGTRLSIL.

The chain couples TRBV19 to TRBJ1-1, with TRBD1 matching 7 bases. The CDR3 totals 14 residues. Trimming at V came to 3 bases and at J to 5 bases, leaving 6 bases not matched to a gene. Germline CDR1 reads LNHDA; CDR2 reads SQIVND (reference sequence). The DNA for the CDR3 is TGTGCCAGTAGTATTGGACAGGAATGGACTGAAGCTTTCTTT. It encodes CASSIGQEWTEAFF.

The chain combines TRBV25-1 with TRBJ1-6; tentative D call: TRBD1 (5 bases). V lost 5 bases and J 9 bases, leaving 11 bases between the germline ends. The CDR3 consists of 13 residues. Germline V gene lookup returns CDR1 MGHDK and CDR2 SYGVNS. The CDR3 DNA sequence: TGTGCCAGCAGTCCCCTTAGGGGTTCACCCCTCCACTTT. This translates into CASSPLRGSPLHF.

This clone was seen a single time. The V call is TRBV27, the J call TRBJ1-2; TRBD1 aligns across 10 bases. Germline loops: CDR1 MNHEY, CDR2 SMNVEV (reference sequence). J was trimmed by 8 bases and V by 2 bases; bases with no gene match: 5. The CDR3 loop spans 14 amino acids. CDR3 in amino acids: CASSLEGTGEGYTF. CDR3 in DNA: TGTGCCAGCAGTTTAGAGGGGACAGGGGAAGGCTACACCTTC.

The rearrangement uses TRBV4-1 and TRBJ1-1; 9 bases agree with TRBD1. Germline CDR1 reads MGHRA; CDR2 reads YSYEKL. The CDR3 is made up of 16 amino acids. The junction had 11 bases not matched to a gene; V was cut back by 2 bases and J by 7 bases. Here the CDR3 reads CASSQPPPQGAIEAFF. CDR3 nucleotide sequence: TGCGCCAGCAGCCAACCACCTCCACAGGGGGCCATTGAAGCTTTCTTT.

This sequence joins TRBV28 and TRBJ1-2; unclear D gene. Germline V gene sequence: CDR1 MDHEN, CDR2 SYDVKM. Trimming removed 3 bases at V and 8 bases at J, with 10 bases between. The CDR3 is 12 amino acids. The CDR3 here is CASSLEARGYTF. The CDR3 DNA sequence: TGTGCCAGCAGTTTGGAAGCGCGCGGCTACACCTTC.

This clone was seen once. The chain is built from TRBV5-6 and TRBJ1-6; D remains ambiguous. From germline, CDR1 is SGHDT and CDR2 YYEEEE. The CDR3 contains 14 residues. Trimming shortened V by 1 base and J by 4 bases, and 6 bases separated the two germline ends. The CDR3 sequence: CASSLQGYNSPLHF. The CDR3 DNA follows: TGTGCCAGCAGCTTGCAAGGGTATAATTCACCCCTCCACTTT.

The J gene is TRBJ2-3, the V gene TRBV19, with 7 bases that match TRBD2. This CDR3 region has 16 residues. J lost 3 bases, V lost 10 bases, and 16 bases had no gene match. CDR1 is LNHDA and CDR2 is SQIVND in the germline V gene (reference sequence). In nucleotides, the CDR3 is TGTGCCACTTCCCCTGGGGAGCGGGGAAGAACAGATACGCAGTATTTT. This gives the protein CATSPGERGRTDTQYF.

This clone appeared a single time. The V call is TRBV27, the J call TRBJ1-1; D unclear. The CDR3 runs to 11 residues. Per germline, CDR1 MNHEY and CDR2 SMNVEV (reference sequence). V was shortened by 4 bases and J by 8 bases, with 8 bases between the two germline ends. The CDR3, as DNA: TGTGCCAGCAGTTCATCCGGGGAAGCTTTCTTT. This encodes CASSSSGEAFF.

The chain employs TRBV7-8 and TRBJ1-2, with D perhaps matching TRBD1 (5 bases). Germline CDR1 SGHVS, CDR2 FQNEAQ. The CDR3 has 11 residues. The V gene lost 5 bases and the J gene lost 7 bases, with 8 bases spanning the gap. The CDR3, as DNA: TGTGCCAGCAGCGCAGGGAGTGGCTACACCTTC. This gives the protein CASSAGSGYTF.

The chain is built from TRBV5-1 and TRBJ1-2; 7 nucleotides line up with TRBD1. The V gene's germline CDR1 is SGHRS and CDR2 YFSETQ. With 4 bases clipped from V and 4 bases from J, the junction kept 10 bases outside the gene matches. The CDR3 loop spans 15 amino acids. The CDR3 protein is CASSPGTEFIYGYTF. The CDR3 coding sequence is TGCGCCAGCAGCCCCGGGACAGAATTTATCTATGGCTACACCTTC.

J is TRBJ2-2 and V is TRBV7-5. TRBV7-5 is a pseudogene. The CDR3 is 16 residues long. CDR3 sequence: CARSFRVGEGPGELFF. The CDR3 nucleotides are TGTGCCAGAAGCTTCCGAGTGGGGGAAGGCCCCGGGGAGCTGTTTTTT.

The chain uses TRBV25-1 and TRBJ2-7; D tentatively reads TRBD1 or TRBD2 (7 bases each). The ends were cut back, 3 bases at V and 7 bases at J, with 16 bases in the middle. The CDR3 is made up of 14 amino acids. Germline CDR1 MGHDK, CDR2 SYGVNS. CDR3 nucleotides: TGTGCCAGCAGTGAGACAGGGAGGGAGGAGGAGCAGTACTTC. This codes for CASSETGREEEQYF.